These 4 T cell receptor beta chains originate from one sample sequenced in a study of blood T cell repertoires in COVID-19. Assay: immunoSEQ multiplex PCR; the TCRdb copy retains only in-frame clones and omits some. The sample carries over 100,000 clones, over 65% recorded once. The specimen sequenced was peripheral blood. The receptor source for this set is a woman in her 70s with acute or convalescent COVID-19.

The chain couples TRBV10-2 to TRBJ1-2, with 7 bases matching TRBD1. CDR3 length: 17 residues. After removal of 4 bases from V and 6 bases from J, the junction contained 17 bases not matched to a gene. Germline loops: CDR1 WSHSY, CDR2 SAAADI. CDR3 in amino acids: CASSGSVRDRKTNGYTF. The CDR3 DNA sequence: TGCGCCAGCAGTGGGTCCGTCCGGGACAGAAAAACCAATGGCTACACCTTC.

In DNA, the CDR3 is TGTGCTTCGAGACCCCCCAGCGGACCCACTGAGCAGTTCTTC. This translates into CASRPPSGPTEQFF. The chain combines TRBV2 with TRBJ2-1, with a possible D match to TRBD2 (5 bases). Germline V gene sequence: CDR1 SNHLY, CDR2 FYNNEI. The CDR3 is 14 amino acids.

The chain joins TRBV7-3 to TRBJ1-2; no firm D call. The CDR3 extends over 13 amino acids. CDR1 is SGHTA and CDR2 is FQGTGA in the germline V gene. V was cut by 3 bases and J by 8 bases, with 13 bases left in between. CDR3 sequence reads: CASSLGGAGGYTF. DNA for the CDR3: TGTGCCAGCAGCTTGGGAGGAGCTGGGGGCTACACCTTC.

The rearrangement links TRBV6-2 or TRBV6-3 to TRBJ1-2, with unresolved D. CDR1 and CDR2 from the germline V gene are MNHEY and SVGEGT. The V end was cut by 4 bases, the J end by 4 bases, with 16 bases between. The CDR3 totals 15 residues. CDR3 residues: CASSSSGRSSYGYTF. In DNA, the CDR3 is TGTGCCAGCAGTTCATCAGGCCGTTCCAGCTATGGCTACACCTTC.